This T cell receptor beta chain stems from a study of patients and donors after allogeneic stem cell transplantation. TCRdb re-analysed the RT-PCR reads in MiXCR, keeping a single row per CDR3 protein. The repertoire has tens of thousands of distinct CDR3 sequences, under 50% of them found once; the top ten carry roughly 64%. Germline-derived CDR1 and CDR2 are SGHRS and YFSETQ. Between the trimmed V and J ends, which lost 3 bases and 1 base, there was a span of 13 bases. The CDR3 has 15 residues. The chain carries TRBV5-1 and TRBJ1-1, with D perhaps TRBD1 (5 bases). The receptor's source is a human donor who was either an allogeneic HSCT recipient or a stem cell or donor lymphocyte infusion donor (not recorded which). It is not recorded whose cells these are; they may come from a transplant donor. The source material was blood, either unsorted or a sorted T cell fraction (not recorded which). DNA of the CDR3: TGCGCCAGCAGCTCCAGACCCGACAGGAACACTGAAGCTTTCTTT. It encodes CASSSRPDRNTEAFF.